This TCR beta chain was obtained from a study of CD8 T cells in Susac syndrome. The multiple sclerosis controls were treatment-naive patients affected by stable or active relapsing-remitting disease. An input of roughly 0.45 to 1 ug of RNA was subjected to reverse transcription using random hexamers. Amplification of TCR beta CDR3 by immunoSEQ multiplex PCR spanned 54 Vbeta and 13 Jbeta. Each CDR3 protein gets one entry after TCRdb re-called the immunoSEQ multiplex PCR reads with MiXCR. The sample holds about 300,000 distinct CDR3 sequences, 70% to 90% seen once. Study-wide results and limits: By the study's own acknowledgment, its TCR sequencing and HLA analysis included relatively few individuals.

This CDR3 spans 17 amino acids. Germline lookup yields CDR1 DFQATT and CDR2 SNEGSKA (reference sequence). V shed 2 bases and J shed 0 bases, with 14 bases lying between them. Of note for this clonotype: Its antigen is as yet unknown.

V is TRBV20-1 and J is TRBJ2-6; weak D call: TRBD1 (5 bases). Sequencing was carried out using CD8+ T cells from PBMCs. This clonotype was sampled from a human donor with multiple sclerosis. CDR3 residues: CSARTTGSLSGANVLTF. Here the CDR3 DNA reads TGCAGTGCTAGAACAACAGGTTCCCTCTCTGGGGCCAACGTCCTGACTTTC.